A single sample is the source of the 8 T cell receptor beta chains below, sequenced in a study of blood T cell repertoires in COVID-19. Data came from immunoSEQ multiplex PCR; TCRdb stores just in-frame clones and leaves some out. The table includes approximately 150,000 clones, 80% to 90% detected once. What was sequenced was peripheral blood. Receptor source: a woman older than 75 with COVID-19, enrolled during active disease.

This rearrangement joins TRBV25-1 to TRBJ2-4; D unresolved. The length of the CDR3 is 18 residues. The germline V gene has CDR1 MGHDK and CDR2 SYGVNS. V was clipped by 4 bases and J by 7 bases, with 26 bases between them. CDR3 sequence (DNA): TGTGCCAGCAGTGCTAGAAAGCCCTCTTCGGGTGTGTGCAACATTCAGTACTTC. Protein sequence: CASSARKPSSGVCNIQYF. Looking up the rest from reference TRBV25-1 and TRBJ2-4 gives the full variable domain: EADIYQTPRYLVIGTGKKITLECSQTMGHDKMYWYQQDPGMELHLIHYSYGVNSTEKGDLSSESTVSRIRTEHFPLTLESARPSHTSQYLCASSARKPSSGVCNIQYFGAGTRLSVL.

The J gene is TRBJ1-5, the V gene TRBV19; TRBD1 might be the D (6 bases). The CDR3 totals 13 residues. Between the trimmed V and J ends, which lost 5 bases and 6 bases, there was a span of 11 bases. CDR1 is LNHDA and CDR2 is SQIVND in the germline V gene (reference sequence). The chain's CDR3 is CASSQQGFQPQHF. DNA of the CDR3: TGTGCCAGTAGTCAACAGGGTTTTCAGCCCCAGCATTTT. Using reference TRBV19 and TRBJ1-5 for the parts outside the CDR3, the full variable domain is DGGITQSPKYLFRKEGQNVTLSCEQNLNHDAMYWYRQDPGQGLRLIYYSQIVNDFQKGDIAEGYSVSREKKESFPLTVTSAQKNPTAFYLCASSQQGFQPQHFGDGTRLSIL.

This clone was seen only once. The chain combines TRBV15 with TRBJ2-7; 9 nucleotides match TRBD1. The CDR3 runs 15 residues. Germline loops: CDR1 LNHNV, CDR2 YYDKDF (reference sequence). Trimming took 3 bases from V and 4 from J; bases not matched to a gene: 7. The chain's CDR3 is CATSSDRGFLYEQYF. The CDR3 DNA reads as TGTGCCACCAGCAGCGACAGGGGGTTCCTTTACGAGCAGTACTTC. Variable domain in full (rest from reference TRBV15 and TRBJ2-7): DAMVIQNPRYQVTQFGKPVTLSCSQTLNHNVMYWYQQKSSQAPKLLFHYYDKDFNNEADTPDNFQSRRPNTSFCFLDIRSPGLGDTAMYLCATSSDRGFLYEQYFGPGTRLTVT.

This clone is a singleton in its sample. This chain uses TRBV5-4 with TRBJ2-3; TRBD2 matches at 15 bases. V lost 3 bases and J lost 4; bases outside the gene matches: 3. From germline, CDR1 is SGHNT and CDR2 YYREEE (reference sequence). CDR3 length equals 16 residues. The CDR3 sequence is CASSSGLAGGADTQYF. CDR3 in DNA: TGTGCCAGCAGCTCGGGACTAGCGGGAGGCGCAGATACGCAGTATTTT. The full variable domain, completed using reference TRBV5-4 and TRBJ2-3, is ETGVTQSPTHLIKTRGQQVTLRCSSQSGHNTVSWYQQALGQGPQFIFQYYREEENGRGNFPPRFSGLQFPNYSSELNVNALELDDSALYLCASSSGLAGGADTQYFGPGTRLTVL.

The rearrangement uses TRBV6-5 and TRBJ2-7; TRBD1 matches 9 bases. This CDR3 has 13 residues. Germline trimming cut 8 bases from V and 2 bases from J; bases unmatched to any gene: 4. Germline assignment: CDR1 MNHEY and CDR2 SVGAGI. DNA for the CDR3: TGTGCCAGCGCCCGGGACAGGGCCTACGAGCAGTACTTC. The encoded protein is CASARDRAYEQYF.

This chain links TRBV6-5 with TRBJ2-5, with 7 bases lining up with TRBD1. Germline trimming cut 6 bases from V and 2 bases from J; bases unmatched to any gene: 6. The V gene's germline CDR1 is MNHEY and CDR2 SVGAGI. This CDR3 is 14 amino acids long. The CDR3 DNA follows: TGTGCCAGCAGCCCGGGACAGCGACAAGAGACCCAGTACTTC. This gives the protein CASSPGQRQETQYF.

There are a few counts of this clone. This chain connects TRBV2 to TRBJ2-7; 11 positions match TRBD1. The trim removed 7 bases at V and 5 bases at J, leaving 7 bases unmatched. The length of the CDR3 is 14 residues. The germline gives CDR1 SNHLY, CDR2 FYNNEI. The CDR3 loop is CASMDRDRGDEQYF. CDR3 in DNA: TGTGCCAGCATGGACCGGGACAGGGGGGACGAGCAGTACTTC.

The chain recombines TRBV11-2 with TRBJ1-5; D is uncertain. CDR1 and CDR2 from the germline V gene are SGHAT and FQNNGV. Trimming left V 1 base short and J 5 bases short, with 9 bases between. CDR3 length equals 14 residues. CDR3 coding DNA: TGTGCCAGCAGCTTAGTAGGCGGGGATCAGCCCCAGCATTTT. Its translation is CASSLVGGDQPQHF.